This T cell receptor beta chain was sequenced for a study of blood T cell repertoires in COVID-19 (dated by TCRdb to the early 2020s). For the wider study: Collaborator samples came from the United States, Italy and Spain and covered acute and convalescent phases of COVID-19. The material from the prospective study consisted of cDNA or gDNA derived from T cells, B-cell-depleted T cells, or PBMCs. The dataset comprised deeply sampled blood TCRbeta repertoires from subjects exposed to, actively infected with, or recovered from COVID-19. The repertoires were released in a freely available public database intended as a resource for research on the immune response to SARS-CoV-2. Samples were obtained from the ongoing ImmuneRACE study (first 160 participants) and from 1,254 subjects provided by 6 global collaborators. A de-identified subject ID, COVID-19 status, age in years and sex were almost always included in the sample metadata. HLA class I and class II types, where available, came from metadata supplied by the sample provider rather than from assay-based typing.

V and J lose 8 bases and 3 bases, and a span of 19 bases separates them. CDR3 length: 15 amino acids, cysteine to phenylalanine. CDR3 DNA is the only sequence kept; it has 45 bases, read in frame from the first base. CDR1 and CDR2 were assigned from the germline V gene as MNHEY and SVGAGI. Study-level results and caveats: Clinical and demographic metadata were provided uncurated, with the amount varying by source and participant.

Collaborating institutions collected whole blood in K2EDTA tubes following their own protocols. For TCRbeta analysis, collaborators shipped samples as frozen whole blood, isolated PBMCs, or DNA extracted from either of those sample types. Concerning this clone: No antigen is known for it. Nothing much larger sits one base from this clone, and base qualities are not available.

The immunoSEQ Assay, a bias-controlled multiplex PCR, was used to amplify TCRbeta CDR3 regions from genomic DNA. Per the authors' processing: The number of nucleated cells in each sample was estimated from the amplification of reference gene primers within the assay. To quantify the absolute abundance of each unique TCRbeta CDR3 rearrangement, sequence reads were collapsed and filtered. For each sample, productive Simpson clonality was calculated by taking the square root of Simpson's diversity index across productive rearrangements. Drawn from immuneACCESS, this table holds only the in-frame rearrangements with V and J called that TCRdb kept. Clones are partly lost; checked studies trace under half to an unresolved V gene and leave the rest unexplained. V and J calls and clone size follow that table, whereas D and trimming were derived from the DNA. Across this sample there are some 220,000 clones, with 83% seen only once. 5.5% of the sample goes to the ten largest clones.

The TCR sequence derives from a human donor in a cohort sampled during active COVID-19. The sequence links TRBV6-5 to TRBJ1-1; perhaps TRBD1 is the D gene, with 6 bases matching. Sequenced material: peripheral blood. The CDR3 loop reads CASQSHGGLHTEAFF. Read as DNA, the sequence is TGTGCCAGCCAAAGTCACGGGGGGCTGCACACTGAAGCTTTCTTT.